This T cell receptor (beta chain) originates from a study of CD8 T cells in Susac syndrome. When the RNA was reverse transcribed, random hexamers were used with an input of roughly 0.45 to 1 ug. TCRdb re-analysed the immunoSEQ multiplex PCR reads in MiXCR, keeping a single row per CDR3 protein. The sample yields 150,000 to 200,000 distinct CDR3 sequences, approximately 95% seen once. The CDR3 is made up of 14 amino acids. Trimming cost V 4 bases and J 4 bases; bases outside gene matches: 7. Germline loops: CDR1 MGHRA, CDR2 YSYEKL. This chain joins TRBV4-1 and TRBJ2-7, with 7 bases identical to TRBD1. This TCR was sampled from a human donor with multiple sclerosis. The sample was CD8+ T cells from PBMCs. DNA of the CDR3: TGCGCCAGCAGCCGACAGACAGGGTTGTACGAGCAGTACTTC. It encodes CASSRQTGLYEQYF.